A selection of T cell receptor beta chains follows, all from one sample in a study of OX40 agonist ivuxolimab in advanced cancers. Some clones are missing from TCRdb's copy, which holds only in-frame ones; the method was immunoSEQ multiplex PCR. The data show about 90,000 clones, about 89% seen once. The material sequenced was CD4+ or CD8+ T cells sorted from blood, taken in a trial of the OX40 agonist ivuxolimab. These receptors all stem from an adult with an advanced solid tumor such as melanoma, head and neck, liver or kidney cancer. The CDR3 runs from the conserved cysteine through the conserved F or W. The D gene is left open where the match is weak. Not every row has a clone size; where given, it reads once, few, many or a size class.

>-|14|TRBJ2-5|TRBV10-3|-
TGTGCCATCAGTGAGTCAGGGAGCGGGGAGACCCAGTACTTC
CAISESGSGETQYF
>-|14|TRBJ1-1|TRBV5-8|-
TGTGCCAGCAGCTGGGACCCCCCGAGCACTGAAGCTTTCTTT
CASSWDPPSTEAFF
>-|14|TRBJ2-7|TRBV6-1|-
TGTGCCAGCAGTAGGGATCGAGGGACCTACGAGCAGTACTTC
CASSRDRGTYEQYF
>-|17|TRBJ2-7|TRBV4-2|TRBD1
TGTGCCAGCAGCCAAGTAGTGGGGACAGGGCTCCCCTACGAGCAGTACTTC
CASSQVVGTGLPYEQYF
>-|12|TRBJ2-7|TRBV29-1|-
TGCAGCGCGGGGACTAGAGGAGGGGGCAAGTACTTC
CSAGTRGGGKYF
>-|12|TRBJ1-5|TRBV11-1|-
TGTGCCGCCATCGCCCCTAATCAGCCCCAGCATTTT
CAAIAPNQPQHF
>-|16|TRBJ2-2|TRBV4-1|-
TGCGCCAGCAGCCAATATACCGCTTCGAACACCGGGGAGCTGTTTTTT
CASSQYTASNTGELFF
>-|14|TRBJ2-1|TRBV5-1|TRBD2
TGCGCCAGCAGCAGCGGGACTAGCCAGGATGAGCAGTTCTTC
CASSSGTSQDEQFF
>-|14|TRBJ1-2|TRBV28|TRBD1
TGTGCCAGCAGCCCTGGGGGACAGGGATATGGCTACACCTTC
CASSPGGQGYGYTF
>-|13|TRBJ2-7|TRBV5-1|-
TGCGCCAGCAGCTTTAGTCCCCTCTACGAGCAGTACTTC
CASSFSPLYEQYF
>few|16|TRBJ2-1|TRBV18|TRBD2
TGTGCCAGCTCGGTTTCGTGGACTAGATATTTCAATGAGCAGTTCTTC
CASSVSWTRYFNEQFF
>-|16|TRBJ2-3|TRBV28|-
TGTGCCAGCAGTTTTGTTCGCGGTCAGGTCACAGATACGCAGTATTTT
CASSFVRGQVTDTQYF
>-|19|TRBJ2-3|TRBV6-1|-
TGTGCCAGCAGTGAAGGGCCGAGGCTGGCCCGATCTAGCAGGGATACGCAGTATTTT
CASSEGPRLARSSRDTQYF
>-|12|TRBJ1-4|TRBV2|-
TGTGCCAGCAGTGAAGAGGGAGAAAAACTGTTTTTT
CASSEEGEKLFF
>-|15|TRBJ1-1|TRBV27|TRBD1
TGTGCCAGCAGAGAACTCACAGGGGGCATTACTGAAGCTTTCTTT
CASRELTGGITEAFF
>-|14|TRBJ2-7|TRBV18|-
TGTGCCAGCTCACCGACGACACCCTCCTACGAGCAGTACTTC
CASSPTTPSYEQYF
>-|15|TRBJ1-2|TRBV9|-
TGTGCCAGCAGCGTAGGCTTATGGGGAGTAGACGGCTACACCTTC
CASSVGLWGVDGYTF
>-|15|TRBJ2-3|TRBV7-2|TRBD2
TGTGCCAGCAGCTTAGCCGGGACTAGCACCGGGACGCAGTATTTT
CASSLAGTSTGTQYF
>-|14|TRBJ2-3|TRBV7-2|TRBD2
TGTGCCAGCAGCTACGTTCTAGCGGGGAATACGCAGTATTTT
CASSYVLAGNTQYF
>-|14|TRBJ1-4|TRBV7-9|-
TGTGCCAGCTCCCGGACAGATACTAATGAAAAACTGTTTTTT
CASSRTDTNEKLFF
>-|19|TRBJ2-1|TRBV11-2|-
TGTGCCAGCAGGGCGCTCGGGAGTAGAAAGGGCCTACCGAGGAATGAGCAGTTCTTC
CASRALGSRKGLPRNEQFF
>once|14|TRBJ2-2|TRBV6-4|-
TGTGCCAGCAGTGGGCAGCCTTACACCGGGGAGCTGTTTTTT
CASSGQPYTGELFF
>-|14|TRBJ2-7|TRBV7-2|-
TGTGCCAGCAGCTTATTGATGGGGCCCTACGAGCAGTACTTC
CASSLLMGPYEQYF
>-|15|TRBJ2-2|TRBV6-5|-
TGTGCCAGCAGTTACGGGGGCGCGAGTCCCGGGGAGCTGTTTTTT
CASSYGGASPGELFF
>-|15|TRBJ1-4|TRBV27|-
TGTGCCAGCAGTTTCCAGGCCGCAACTAATGAAAAACTGTTTTTT
CASSFQAATNEKLFF
>-|21|TRBJ2-1|TRBV6-1|-
TGTGCCAGCAGTGAATCAAAAAGAGTCGGGCGGGACATCATATTGAAAAATGAGCAGTTCTTC
CASSESKRVGRDIILKNEQFF
>-|15|TRBJ2-7|TRBV28|TRBD2
TGTGCCGGCAGTTTTAGCCTAGCGGAGACCTACGAGCAGTACTTC
CAGSFSLAETYEQYF
>-|17|TRBJ2-3|TRBV2|TRBD2
TGTGCCAGCAAAAGGACCCCTGCTAGCGGGAGAACAGATACGCAGTATTTT
CASKRTPASGRTDTQYF
>-|14|TRBJ2-1|TRBV19|-
TGTGCCAGTAGTATTGGACCCTCTTCCAATGAGCAGTTCTTC
CASSIGPSSNEQFF
>-|18|TRBJ1-6|TRBV5-4|-
TGTGCCAGCAGCTTAGGGGGTTTGGCGAGCTCCTATAATTCACCCCTCCACTTT
CASSLGGLASSYNSPLHF
>-|15|TRBJ2-7|TRBV27|-
TGTGCCAGCAGTGTGGGGACGGCTGATTCCTACGAGCAGTACTTC
CASSVGTADSYEQYF
>once|15|TRBJ2-3|TRBV18|-
TGTGCCAGCTCACCACCGGGAGCGATCTTTGGTACGCAGTATTTT
CASSPPGAIFGTQYF
>-|14|TRBJ1-2|TRBV6-4|-
TGTGCCAGCAGCCCCGAGGAGGGTTTTTATGGCTACACCTTC
CASSPEEGFYGYTF
>-|13|TRBJ2-1|TRBV7-9|-
TGTGCCAGCAGCTTTTCGATGGTGAATGAGCAGTTCTTC
CASSFSMVNEQFF
>few|13|TRBJ2-7|TRBV27|TRBD1
TGTGCCAGCAGCAGGGGGAGTTCCTACGAGCAGTACTTC
CASSRGSSYEQYF
>-|14|TRBJ2-1|TRBV19|-
TGTGCCAGTAGTATGGGCCTATTCGACCTAGAGCAGTTCTTC
CASSMGLFDLEQFF
>-|13|TRBJ1-2|TRBV29-1|-
TGCAGCGTTTCCCTAACAGGGAACTATGGCTACACCTTC
CSVSLTGNYGYTF
>once|14|TRBJ2-2|TRBV5-1|-
TGCGCCAGCATCAATTGGTCGGGGGCCGGGGAGCTGTTTTTT
CASINWSGAGELFF
>-|14|TRBJ2-1|TRBV11-2|-
TGTGCCAGCAGCTTAGTTCAGCTAGGCAATGAGCAGTTCTTC
CASSLVQLGNEQFF
>-|15|TRBJ2-7|TRBV6-5|-
TGTGCCAGCAGTTACTCGATCCAGGGATCCTACGAGCAGTACTTC
CASSYSIQGSYEQYF
>-|15|TRBJ2-6|TRBV18|-
TGTGCCAGCTCACCCGCCCGCTCTGGGGCCAACGTCCTGACTTTC
CASSPARSGANVLTF
>-|17|TRBJ2-3|TRBV6-1|-
TGTGCCAGCAGTGGGTCCGGGACCCCCAGGAGCACAGATACGCAGTATTTT
CASSGSGTPRSTDTQYF
>-|16|TRBJ2-7|TRBV10-3|TRBD1
TGTGCCATCAGTGATACCCGGGACAGGGATCCCTACGAGCAGTACTTC
CAISDTRDRDPYEQYF
>-|13|TRBJ2-7|TRBV19|-
TGTGCCAGTAGTGTACAGGGTGCGGAGGAGCAGTACTTC
CASSVQGAEEQYF
>-|17|TRBJ2-1|TRBV7-9|TRBD2
TGTGCCAGCAGCTTAAGGGGAGTAGCGGGAGGGCTCAATGAGCAGTTCTTC
CASSLRGVAGGLNEQFF
>-|17|TRBJ1-3|TRBV9|-
TGTGCCAGCAGCGTAGGGTCTTCTCCCGGCTCTGGAAACACCATATATTTT
CASSVGSSPGSGNTIYF
>few|13|TRBJ1-2|TRBV19|-
TGTGCCAGTAGTGCCACCGGGCTCTATGGCTACACCTTC
CASSATGLYGYTF
>-|15|TRBJ1-2|TRBV4-3|TRBD1
TGCGCCAGCAGCCAAGATTCCGGCAGGGGGCGAGGCTACACCTTC
CASSQDSGRGRGYTF